The subject of this entry is one T cell receptor (beta chain). Its matching antigen is unknown. The sample originates from a study of T cells in Graves' hyperthyroidism and ophthalmopathy. The source material, RNA transcripts, was used to amplify TCR beta CDR3 regions. When the TCR CDR3 underwent first-round RT-PCR, the HTBI primer set was used. MiXCR, run by TCRdb on the multiplex PCR reads, gives a single entry per CDR3 protein. The table includes almost 500,000 distinct CDR3 sequences, roughly 23% detected once. Study-level findings and limits: The model's output predicted ophthalmopathy at a median of about 6.5 months prior to onset. Ophthalmopathy could be told apart from stable hyperthyroidism with a 13 V-J model.

Source material: blood. This clonotype was obtained from a woman in her 70s with Graves' ophthalmopathy.

CDR3 protein: CASSLGGAGSTDTQYF. DNA of the CDR3: TGTGCCAGCAGCTTAGGAGGCGCGGGAAGCACAGATACGCAGTATTTT. The rearrangement joins TRBV7-8 to TRBJ2-3; possibly TRBD2 for D (6 bases). This CDR3 region has 16 residues. V was cut by 1 base and J by 0 bases, with 11 bases left in between. Germline CDR1 SGHVS, CDR2 FQNEAQ.